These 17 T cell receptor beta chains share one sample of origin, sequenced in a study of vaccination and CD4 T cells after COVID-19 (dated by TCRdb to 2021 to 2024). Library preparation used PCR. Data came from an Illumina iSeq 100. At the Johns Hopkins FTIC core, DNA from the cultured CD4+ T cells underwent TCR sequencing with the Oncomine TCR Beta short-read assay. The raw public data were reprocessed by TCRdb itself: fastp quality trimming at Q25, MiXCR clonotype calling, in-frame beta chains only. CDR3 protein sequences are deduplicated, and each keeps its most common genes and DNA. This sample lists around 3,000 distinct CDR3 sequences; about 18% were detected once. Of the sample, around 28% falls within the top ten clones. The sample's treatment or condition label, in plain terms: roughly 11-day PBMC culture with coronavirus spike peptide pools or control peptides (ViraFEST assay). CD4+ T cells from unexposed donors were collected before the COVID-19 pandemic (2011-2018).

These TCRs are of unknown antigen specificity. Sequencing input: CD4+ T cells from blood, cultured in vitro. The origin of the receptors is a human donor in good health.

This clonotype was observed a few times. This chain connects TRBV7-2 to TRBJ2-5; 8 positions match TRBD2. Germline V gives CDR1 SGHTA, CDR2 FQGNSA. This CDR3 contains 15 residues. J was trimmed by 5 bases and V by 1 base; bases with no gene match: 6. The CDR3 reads CASSLVVTSVETQYF. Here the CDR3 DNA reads TGTGCCAGCAGCTTAGTTGTGACTAGCGTGGAGACCCAGTACTTC.

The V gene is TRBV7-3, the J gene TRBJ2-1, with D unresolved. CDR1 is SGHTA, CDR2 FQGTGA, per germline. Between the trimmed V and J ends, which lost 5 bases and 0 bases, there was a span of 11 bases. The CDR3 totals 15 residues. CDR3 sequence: CASSTTPSSYNEQFF. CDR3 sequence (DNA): TGTGCCAGCAGCACCACTCCGAGCTCCTACAATGAGCAGTTCTTC. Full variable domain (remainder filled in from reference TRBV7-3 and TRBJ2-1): GAGVSQTPSNKVTEKGKYVELRCDPISGHTALYWYRQSLGQGPEFLIYFQGTGAADDSGLPNDRFFAVRPEGSVSTLKIQRTERGDSAVYLCASSTTPSSYNEQFFGPGTRLTVL.

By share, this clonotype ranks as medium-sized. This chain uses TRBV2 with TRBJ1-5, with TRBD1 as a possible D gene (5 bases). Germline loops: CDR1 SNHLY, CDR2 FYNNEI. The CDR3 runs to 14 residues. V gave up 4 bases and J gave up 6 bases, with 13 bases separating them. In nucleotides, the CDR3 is TGTGCCAGCAGTGGGCAGGGAGGGTTTCAGCCCCAGCATTTT. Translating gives CASSGQGGFQPQHF.

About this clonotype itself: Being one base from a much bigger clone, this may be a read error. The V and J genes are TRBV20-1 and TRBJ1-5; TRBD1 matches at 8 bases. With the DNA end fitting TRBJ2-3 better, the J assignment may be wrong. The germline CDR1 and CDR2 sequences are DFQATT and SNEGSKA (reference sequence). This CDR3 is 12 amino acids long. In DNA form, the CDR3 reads TGCAGTGCTAGAACAGGGGGTCAGCCCCAGTATTTT. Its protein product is CSARTGGQPQYF.

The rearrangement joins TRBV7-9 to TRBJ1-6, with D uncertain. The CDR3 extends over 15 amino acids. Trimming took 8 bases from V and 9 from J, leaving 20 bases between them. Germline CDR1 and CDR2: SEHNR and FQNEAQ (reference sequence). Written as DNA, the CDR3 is TGTGCCAGCCGAAATATGGGTGGTGGTAGTTCACCCCTCCACTTT. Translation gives CASRNMGGGSSPLHF.

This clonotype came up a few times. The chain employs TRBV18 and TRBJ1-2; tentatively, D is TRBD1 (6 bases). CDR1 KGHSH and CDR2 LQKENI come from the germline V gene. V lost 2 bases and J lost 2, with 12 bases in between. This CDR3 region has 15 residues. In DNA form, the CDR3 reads TGTGCCAGCTCACCAATAACTGGACAGAACTATGGCTACACCTTC. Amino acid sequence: CASSPITGQNYGYTF. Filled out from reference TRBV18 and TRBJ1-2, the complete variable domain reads NAGVMQNPRHLVRRRGQEARLRCSPMKGHSHVYWYRQLPEEGLKFMVYLQKENIIDESGMPKERFSAEFPKEGPSILRIQQVVRGDSAAYFCASSPITGQNYGYTFGSGTRLTVV.

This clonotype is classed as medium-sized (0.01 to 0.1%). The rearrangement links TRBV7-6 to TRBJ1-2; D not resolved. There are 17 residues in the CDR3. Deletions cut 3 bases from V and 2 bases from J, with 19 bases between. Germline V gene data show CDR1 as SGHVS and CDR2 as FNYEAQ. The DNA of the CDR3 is TGTGCCAGCAGCTTGGGGTCCCTTCGGCACAGCAACTATGGCTACACCTTC. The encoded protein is CASSLGSLRHSNYGYTF.

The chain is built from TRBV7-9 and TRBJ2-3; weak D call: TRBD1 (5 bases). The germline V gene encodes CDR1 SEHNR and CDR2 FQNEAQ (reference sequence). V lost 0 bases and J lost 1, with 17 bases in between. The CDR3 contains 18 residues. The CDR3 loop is CASSLAMSGARGTDTQYF. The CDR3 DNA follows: TGTGCCAGCAGCTTAGCAATGAGTGGGGCCCGCGGCACAGATACGCAGTATTTT.

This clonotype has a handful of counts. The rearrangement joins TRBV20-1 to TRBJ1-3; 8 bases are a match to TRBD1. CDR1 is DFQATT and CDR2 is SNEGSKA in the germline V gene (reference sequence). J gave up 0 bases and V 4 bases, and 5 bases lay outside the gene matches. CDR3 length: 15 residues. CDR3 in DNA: TGCAGTGCTACCAGACAGGGGCTCTCTGGAAACACCATATATTTT. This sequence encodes CSATRQGLSGNTIYF.

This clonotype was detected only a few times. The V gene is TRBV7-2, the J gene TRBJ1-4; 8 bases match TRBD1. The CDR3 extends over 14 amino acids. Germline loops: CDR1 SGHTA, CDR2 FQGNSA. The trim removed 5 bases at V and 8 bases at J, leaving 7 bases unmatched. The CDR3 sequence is CASSRDRTDEKLFF. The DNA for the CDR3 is TGTGCCAGCAGCCGGGACAGGACTGACGAAAAACTGTTTTTT.

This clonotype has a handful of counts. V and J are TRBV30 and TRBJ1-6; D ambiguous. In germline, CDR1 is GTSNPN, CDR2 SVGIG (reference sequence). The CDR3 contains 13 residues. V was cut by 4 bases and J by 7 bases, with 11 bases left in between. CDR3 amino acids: CAWKALENSPLHF. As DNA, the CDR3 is TGTGCCTGGAAGGCTCTCGAGAATTCACCCCTCCACTTT.

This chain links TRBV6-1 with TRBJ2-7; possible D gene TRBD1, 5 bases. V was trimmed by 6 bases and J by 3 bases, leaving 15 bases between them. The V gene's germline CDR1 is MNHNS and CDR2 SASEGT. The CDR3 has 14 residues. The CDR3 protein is CASRNGQNNYEQYF. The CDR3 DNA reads TGTGCCAGCAGAAATGGACAAAATAACTACGAGCAGTACTTC.

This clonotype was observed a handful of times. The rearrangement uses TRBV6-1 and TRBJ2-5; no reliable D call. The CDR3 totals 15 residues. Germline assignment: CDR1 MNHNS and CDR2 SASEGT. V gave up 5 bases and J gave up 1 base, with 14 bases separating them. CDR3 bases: TGTGCCAGCAGTCTTGACACACGATTCCAAGAGACCCAGTACTTC. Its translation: CASSLDTRFQETQYF.

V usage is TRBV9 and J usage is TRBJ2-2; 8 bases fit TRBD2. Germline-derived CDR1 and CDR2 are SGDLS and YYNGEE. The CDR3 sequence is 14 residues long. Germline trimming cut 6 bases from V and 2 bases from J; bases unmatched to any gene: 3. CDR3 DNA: TGTGCCAGCAATCGGGGGGGAAACACCGGGGAGCTGTTTTTT. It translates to CASNRGGNTGELFF. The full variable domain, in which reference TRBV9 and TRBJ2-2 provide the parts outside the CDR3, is DSGVTQTPKHLITATGQRVTLRCSPRSGDLSVYWYQQSLDQGLQFLIQYYNGEERAKGNILERFSAQQFPDLHSELNLSSLELGDSALYFCASNRGGNTGELFFGEGSRLTVL.

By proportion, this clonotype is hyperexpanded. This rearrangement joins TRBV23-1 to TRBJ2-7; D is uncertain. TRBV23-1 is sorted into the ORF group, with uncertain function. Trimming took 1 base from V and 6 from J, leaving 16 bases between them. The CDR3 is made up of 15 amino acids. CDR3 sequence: CASSQCNNEDREQYF. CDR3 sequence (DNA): TGCGCCAGCAGTCAATGTAACAATGAGGACCGCGAGCAGTACTTC.

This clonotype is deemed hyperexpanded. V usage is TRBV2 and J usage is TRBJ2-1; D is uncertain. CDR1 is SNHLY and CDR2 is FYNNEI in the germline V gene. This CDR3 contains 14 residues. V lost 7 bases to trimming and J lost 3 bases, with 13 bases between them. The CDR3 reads CASNPGGHYNEQFF. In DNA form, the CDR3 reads TGTGCCAGCAACCCGGGCGGTCACTACAATGAGCAGTTCTTC. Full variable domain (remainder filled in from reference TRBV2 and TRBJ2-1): EPEVTQTPSHQVTQMGQEVILRCVPISNHLYFYWYRQILGQKVEFLVSFYNNEISEKSEIFDDQFSVERPDGSNFTLKIRSTKLEDSAMYFCASNPGGHYNEQFFGPGTRLTVL.

CDR3: CSAHSWGSGTYEQYF. The DNA of the CDR3 is TGCAGTGCTCACTCATGGGGTAGCGGGACCTACGAGCAGTACTTC. This chain uses TRBV20-1 with TRBJ2-7; 8 bases map to TRBD2. The V gene's germline CDR1 is DFQATT and CDR2 SNEGSKA (reference sequence). The junction had 11 bases not matched to a gene; V was cut back by 5 bases and J by 2 bases. CDR3 length: 15 amino acids.